The 11 T cell receptor beta chains reported below all come from one sample, sequenced in a study of cytomegalovirus exposure and HLA in healthy donors. Profiled with immunoSEQ multiplex PCR; TCRdb holds only in-frame clones, not every one. The repertoire includes 100,000 to 150,000 clones, 85% to 90% of them detected once, and less than 1.5% sits in the top ten. The specimen was PBMCs. The receptors come from a woman aged 18-29 years in good health and CMV-seronegative.

The V and J genes are TRBV7-8 and TRBJ2-3; TRBD2 matches 7 bases. The CDR3 loop spans 14 amino acids. From germline, CDR1 is SGHVS and CDR2 FQNEAQ. J gave up 4 bases and V 0 bases, and 1 base lay outside the gene matches. The CDR3 DNA reads TGTGCCAGCAGCTTAGCGGGAGGGTCAGATACGCAGTATTTT. Residues: CASSLAGGSDTQYF.

The V call is TRBV27, the J call TRBJ2-3; perhaps TRBD1 as D (6 bases). Germline CDR1 and CDR2: MNHEY and SMNVEV (reference sequence). CDR3 size: 11 residues. The germline V and J ends were trimmed by 4 bases and 11 bases, with 10 bases remaining between them. The CDR3, as DNA: TGTGCCAGCAGTTCCGGGACAATGCAGTATTTT. Translation: CASSSGTMQYF.

The CDR3 DNA is TGTGCCAGCGGGGGACAGGCAACTAATGAAAAACTGTTTTTT. Its translation is CASGGQATNEKLFF. V and J are TRBV19 and TRBJ1-4; 8 nucleotides align to TRBD1. Germline CDR1 and CDR2: LNHDA and SQIVND (reference sequence). Trimming cost V 9 bases and J 0 bases; bases outside gene matches: 3. The CDR3 consists of 14 residues. Full variable domain (missing parts from reference TRBV19 and TRBJ1-4): DGGITQSPKYLFRKEGQNVTLSCEQNLNHDAMYWYRQDPGQGLRLIYYSQIVNDFQKGDIAEGYSVSREKKESFPLTVTSAQKNPTAFYLCASGGQATNEKLFFGSGTQLSVL.

V gene TRBV15 combines with J gene TRBJ2-3; 9 nucleotides match TRBD2. The length of the CDR3 is 16 residues. Germline trimming cut 2 bases from V and 2 bases from J; bases unmatched to any gene: 5. CDR1 and CDR2 from the germline V gene are LNHNV and YYDKDF (reference sequence). Here the CDR3 DNA reads TGTGCCACCAGCAGATCCAGCGGGGGGTACACAGATACGCAGTATTTT. Amino acids: CATSRSSGGYTDTQYF.

The chain combines TRBV27 with TRBJ1-1; maybe TRBD1 (5 bases). V was clipped by 2 bases and J by 4 bases, with 11 bases between them. Per germline, CDR1 MNHEY and CDR2 SMNVEV (reference sequence). The CDR3 totals 14 residues. The CDR3 is CASSLRSGGTEAFF. The CDR3 bases are TGTGCCAGCAGTTTACGGAGCGGGGGCACTGAAGCTTTCTTT.

V gene TRBV10-1 combines with J gene TRBJ2-3; D ambiguous. CDR3 size: 15 residues. CDR1 is WNHNN, CDR2 SYGVQD, per germline (reference sequence). The V end lost 4 bases, the J end lost 6 bases, and 17 bases lay between the germline ends. CDR3 region: CASSGSGGYLDTQYF. The CDR3 bases are TGCGCCAGCAGTGGCTCCGGCGGCTATTTGGATACGCAGTATTTT.

The chain is built from TRBV25-1 and TRBJ2-2, with 8 bases lining up with TRBD1. CDR3 length: 15 residues. Per germline, CDR1 MGHDK and CDR2 SYGVNS. V lost 3 bases and J lost 9; bases outside the gene matches: 9. This chain's CDR3 is CASSDWTGTFRELFF. CDR3 nucleotide sequence: TGTGCCAGCAGTGATTGGACAGGGACCTTCCGGGAGCTGTTTTTT.

This clone showed up just a few times. This chain uses TRBV30 with TRBJ2-1; perhaps TRBD2 as D (5 bases). V lost 1 base, J lost 6 bases, and 13 bases lay in between. The CDR3 consists of 14 residues. Germline CDR1 GTSNPN, CDR2 SVGIG (reference sequence). CDR3 protein: CAWSALVEGNEQFF. The CDR3 region has the DNA TGTGCCTGGAGTGCGCTAGTAGAGGGCAATGAGCAGTTCTTC.

The chain uses TRBV28 and TRBJ2-1; 8 bases line up with TRBD2. J gave up 1 base and V 8 bases, and 4 bases lay outside the gene matches. CDR3 length: 14 amino acids. From germline, CDR1 is MDHEN and CDR2 SYDVKM. As DNA, the CDR3 is TGTGCCAGCTTTGTAGCGGGGTCCTACAATGAGCAGTTCTTC. Its translation is CASFVAGSYNEQFF.

V and J are TRBV27 and TRBJ1-1; D is perhaps TRBD1 (6 bases). This CDR3 is built from 13 residues. Germline loops: CDR1 MNHEY, CDR2 SMNVEV (reference sequence). V lost 4 bases to trimming and J lost 6 bases, with 12 bases between them. The DNA for the CDR3 is TGTGCCAGCAGTTCGGACAGTTGGGCTGAAGCTTTCTTT. It yields the protein CASSSDSWAEAFF.

This chain connects TRBV6-1 to TRBJ2-6; no clear D. The germline CDR1 and CDR2 sequences are MNHNS and SASEGT. The CDR3 covers 14 residues. The V end lost 6 bases, the J end lost 0 bases, and 6 bases lay between the germline ends. The CDR3 region is CASSPFSGANVLTF. DNA of the CDR3: TGTGCCAGCAGCCCCTTCTCTGGGGCCAACGTCCTGACTTTC.